This T cell receptor (beta chain) was sequenced in a study of T-cell reconstitution after alpha-beta-depleted transplantation in children. Study-wide findings and caveats: It was reported that alpha-beta T cells came from several hundred expanded graft clones (about two months after transplant). After one year, T-cell counts and TCRbeta diversity mostly came from new T cells. Surviving thymic progenitors and recipient T cells were the source of high TCRbeta diversity at day 60 in some patients.

Germline loops: CDR1 SGHTA, CDR2 FQGNSA. The CDR3 length is 13 residues. The V end lost 6 bases, the J end lost 0 bases, and 7 bases lay between the germline ends. This clonotype appeared many times. Its specificity is not known. A library of TCRbeta sequences, prepared with unique molecular identifiers, was generated. MiXCR, run by TCRdb on the PCR reads, gives a single entry per CDR3 protein. The sample comprises fewer than 350,000 distinct CDR3 sequences, under 14% of which are singletons, and 23% rests with the top ten. The specimen comprised peripheral blood, sampled 180 days after TCRalphabeta/CD19-depleted stem cell transplant. The J gene is TRBJ2-3, the V gene TRBV7-2, with unresolved D. The source is a male patient between 2 and 9 years old who had a stem cell transplant for chronic granulomatous disease, so the T cells may come from the graft donor. Written as DNA, the CDR3 is TGTGCCAGCAGGGCCCCAAGCACAGATACGCAGTATTTT. It encodes CASRAPSTDTQYF.